This TCR beta chain was sequenced during a study of blood T cell repertoires in COVID-19. The overall study: In each case, the material was cDNA or gDNA derived from T cells, B-cell-depleted T cells, or PBMCs.

Repertoires were generated with immunoSEQ multiplex PCR, while TCRdb's copy carries only in-frame clones and drops some. The profile covers about 420,000 clones, with 70% to 90% appearing a single time and roughly 0.76% taken by the ten largest. J lost 1 base, V lost 0 bases, and 14 bases had no gene match. In germline, CDR1 is MNHNS, CDR2 SASEGT. The CDR3 consists of 19 residues. The gene calls are TRBV6-1 and TRBJ2-5; 7 bases map to TRBD2. This clonotype was obtained from a man between 18 and 29 years old with COVID-19, enrolled during active disease. The sequenced material came from peripheral blood. CDR3 DNA: TGTGCCAGCAGTGAAGCGGGCGGGAGCGGTCGAGTAAGCCAAGAGACCCAGTACTTC. This codes for CASSEAGGSGRVSQETQYF.